Shown below are 18 T cell receptor beta chains from a single sample sequenced in a study of cytomegalovirus exposure and HLA in healthy donors. Primers for the PCR totalled 60 Vbeta and 13 Jbeta. The repertoire was sequenced with immunoSEQ multiplex PCR; TCRdb's copy has only in-frame clones and lacks some. The table shows 100,000 to 150,000 clones, with 83% occurring only once. Sequencing used PBMCs. The origin of the receptors is a woman in her 40s in good health and CMV-seropositive.

This clone was detected once. This chain joins TRBV5-1 and TRBJ2-3; D is possibly TRBD2 (6 bases). Trimming removed 3 bases at V and 3 bases at J, with 8 bases between. This CDR3 spans 13 amino acids. Germline-derived CDR1 and CDR2 are SGHRS and YFSETQ. The CDR3: CASSSGDTDTQYF. Written as DNA, the CDR3 is TGCGCCAGCAGCTCGGGAGATACAGATACGCAGTATTTT.

V and J are TRBV27 and TRBJ2-3; TRBD1 matches 8 bases. CDR3 length: 17 residues. The germline gives CDR1 MNHEY, CDR2 SMNVEV (reference sequence). The V segment lost 4 bases and the J segment 0 bases; nucleotides outside the gene matches: 9. The CDR3 spells CASSSRAGGTSTDTQYF. The CDR3 DNA is TGTGCCAGCAGTTCGAGGGCAGGGGGCACGAGCACAGATACGCAGTATTTT.

The rearrangement uses TRBV19 and TRBJ1-2; TRBD1 is a possible D gene (6 bases). V was trimmed by 6 bases and J by 1 base, leaving 18 bases between them. This CDR3 has 16 amino acids. The germline CDR1 and CDR2 sequences are LNHDA and SQIVND (reference sequence). The CDR3 DNA follows: TGTGCCAGTAGCGGGACATCGATCGGATATAACTATGGCTACACCTTC. Encoded protein: CASSGTSIGYNYGYTF.

The rearrangement links TRBV10-3 to TRBJ2-5; D is uncertain. Germline lookup yields CDR1 ENHRY and CDR2 SYGVKD. V lost 0 bases and J lost 2, with 10 bases in between. This CDR3 spans 15 amino acids. CDR3 sequence reads: CAISESAVRQETQYF. CDR3 coding DNA: TGTGCCATCAGTGAGTCGGCAGTCCGTCAAGAGACCCAGTACTTC.

This clone was recorded only once. The genes are TRBV14 and TRBJ2-7; TRBD1 agrees at 10 bases. This CDR3 is 14 amino acids long. Per germline, CDR1 SGHDN and CDR2 FVKESK. J gave up 6 bases and V 1 base, and 3 bases lay outside the gene matches. The CDR3 DNA follows: TGTGCCAGCAGCCAAGGGACAGGGGGAAGCGAGCAGTACTTC. Translation gives CASSQGTGGSEQYF.

The chain is built from TRBV7-8 and TRBJ2-7; 7 positions agree with TRBD2. The V gene end was trimmed by 5 bases and the J gene end by 3 bases; junction bases not matched to a gene: 4. CDR1 and CDR2 from the germline V gene are SGHVS and FQNEAQ. The CDR3 runs 13 residues. For the CDR3, the DNA is TGTGCCAGCAGCGCGGGGGTACACTACGAGCAGTACTTC. This sequence encodes CASSAGVHYEQYF.

About this clone: This CDR3 is also generated by other DNA sequences in the sample. V and J are TRBV9 and TRBJ1-3; TRBD1 is a possible D gene (5 bases). In germline, CDR1 is SGDLS, CDR2 YYNGEE. V lost 0 bases and J lost 1, with 5 bases in between. The CDR3 is 14 residues long. Here the CDR3 DNA reads TGTGCCAGCAGCGTAGCAGGGTCTGGAAACACCATATATTTT. As protein: CASSVAGSGNTIYF. The entire variable domain, with the rest obtained from reference TRBV9 and TRBJ1-3, is as follows: DSGVTQTPKHLITATGQRVTLRCSPRSGDLSVYWYQQSLDQGLQFLIQYYNGEERAKGNILERFSAQQFPDLHSELNLSSLELGDSALYFCASSVAGSGNTIYFGEGSWLTVV.

The J gene is TRBJ2-7, the V gene TRBV29-1; D may be TRBD2 (5 bases). V was shortened by 7 bases and J by 6 bases, with 16 bases between the two germline ends. Per the germline V gene, CDR1 is SQVTM and CDR2 is ANQGSEA. The CDR3 is made up of 12 amino acids. The CDR3 region is CSGFSIEGEQYF. The DNA of the CDR3 is TGCAGCGGTTTCTCGATAGAGGGCGAGCAGTACTTC.

V gene TRBV9 combines with J gene TRBJ2-5, with 8 bases aligning to TRBD1. CDR3 length equals 14 residues. V was clipped by 4 bases and J by 5 bases; unmatched bases: 7. From germline, CDR1 is SGDLS and CDR2 YYNGEE. CDR3 in DNA: TGTGCCAGCAGCCCTTCAGGGGGCTGGGAGACCCAGTACTTC. This codes for CASSPSGGWETQYF.

A few counts support this clone. The chain uses TRBV7-3 and TRBJ1-2; D is possibly TRBD1 (5 bases). Between the trimmed V and J ends, which lost 2 bases and 0 bases, there was a span of 19 bases. The CDR3 has 18 amino acids. The germline V gene encodes CDR1 SGHTA and CDR2 FQGTGA. CDR3 nucleotide sequence: TGTGCCAGCAGCTTATTTCCCTCCCAGGGAAGCTCTAACTATGGCTACACCTTC. Its protein is CASSLFPSQGSSNYGYTF.

CDR3 residues: CASSEAHTEAFF. CDR3 sequence (DNA): TGTGCCAGCAGTGAAGCGCACACTGAAGCTTTCTTT. The chain employs TRBV25-1 and TRBJ1-1; no firm D call. This CDR3 spans 12 amino acids. The germline gives CDR1 MGHDK, CDR2 SYGVNS. The germline V and J ends were trimmed by 2 bases and 3 bases, with 4 bases remaining between them.

The chain is built from TRBV5-1 and TRBJ2-3; possible D gene TRBD2, 6 bases. V shed 0 bases and J shed 0 bases, with 14 bases lying between them. In germline, CDR1 is SGHRS, CDR2 YFSETQ. The CDR3 has 17 residues. In DNA, the CDR3 is TGCGCCAGCAGCTTGGTGCGGGGAAGCACTAGCACAGATACGCAGTATTTT. Translation: CASSLVRGSTSTDTQYF.

V usage is TRBV7-9 and J usage is TRBJ2-1; the match to TRBD2 covers 8 bases. This CDR3 contains 11 residues. CDR1 and CDR2 from the germline V gene are SEHNR and FQNEAQ (reference sequence). Unmatched junction bases numbered 3, after V lost 5 bases and J lost 12 bases. In DNA form, the CDR3 reads TGTGCCAGCAGCCCGAGCGGGGGGCAGTTCTTC. Amino acid sequence: CASSPSGGQFF. Based on the CDR3 plus reference TRBV7-9 and TRBJ2-1, the full variable domain is DTGVSQNPRHKITKRGQNVTFRCDPISEHNRLYWYRQTLGQGPEFLTYFQNEAQLEKSRLLSDRFSAERPKGSFSTLEIQRTEQGDSAMYLCASSPSGGQFFGPGTRLTVL.

The V and J genes are TRBV7-5 and TRBJ2-2; the table calls TRBD2, which could not be checked here. TRBV7-5 is designated a pseudogene. This CDR3 is built from 16 residues. As DNA, the CDR3 is TGTGTCAGAAGCTTAAAGGAGCTCCCCCTAACCGGGGAGCTGTTTTTT. This translates into CVRSLKELPLTGELFF.

The chain is built from TRBV28 and TRBJ2-7; D is unclear. The germline V and J ends were trimmed by 3 bases and 1 base, with 7 bases remaining between them. The length of the CDR3 is 13 residues. CDR1 and CDR2 from the germline V gene are MDHEN and SYDVKM. The CDR3: CASSLAESYEQYF. The CDR3 bases are TGTGCCAGCAGTTTGGCGGAGTCCTACGAGCAGTACTTC.

The chain carries TRBV5-1 and TRBJ2-1; the match to TRBD2 covers 7 bases. Germline CDR1 and CDR2: SGHRS and YFSETQ. J was trimmed by 7 bases and V by 2 bases; bases with no gene match: 9. The CDR3 totals 15 residues. The DNA of the CDR3 is TGCGCCAGCAGCTTAGGGGAGGGTAAGCGGAATGAGCAGTTCTTC. Translation: CASSLGEGKRNEQFF.

The gene calls are TRBV19 and TRBJ2-1, with 7 positions matching TRBD2. The CDR3 is 13 amino acids. Germline V CDR1 and CDR2: LNHDA, SQIVND (reference sequence). V lost 8 bases and J lost 3; bases outside the gene matches: 4. The CDR3 protein is CASGRDYYNEQFF. The CDR3 DNA is TGTGCCAGTGGGCGGGACTACTACAATGAGCAGTTCTTC.

This sequence joins TRBV11-1 and TRBJ2-1; 10 bases are a match to TRBD2. Germline CDR1 SGHAT, CDR2 FQDESV (reference sequence). The CDR3 loop spans 14 amino acids. V lost 3 bases, J lost 8 bases, and 4 bases stayed unmatched. CDR3 residues: CASSFSSGSYEQFF. The CDR3 DNA is TGTGCCAGCAGCTTTTCTAGCGGGAGCTATGAGCAGTTCTTC.